The following is a TCR beta chain sequence with its context. Its antigen remains undetermined. Within one base of it there is no much larger clone, and no base qualities were kept. The data stem from a study of blood T cell repertoires in COVID-19 (dated by TCRdb to 2019 to 2021). Describing the broader study: Samples from collaborators originated in the United States, Italy and Spain and spanned both the acute and convalescent phases of COVID-19. Where available, HLA class I and class II types were taken from metadata supplied by the sample provider and were not determined by assay-based typing. The sample metadata nearly always contained a de-identified subject ID, COVID-19 status, age in years and sex. Samples were obtained from the ongoing ImmuneRACE study (first 160 participants) and from 1,200 or so subjects provided by 6 global collaborators. The repertoires were released in a freely available public database meant as a resource for research on the immune response to SARS-CoV-2. The material from the prospective study consisted of cDNA or gDNA derived from T cells, B-cell-depleted T cells, or PBMCs. Deeply sampled blood TCRbeta repertoires from subjects exposed to, actively infected with, or recovered from COVID-19 were included in the dataset.

The germline V gene encodes CDR1 SGDLS and CDR2 YYNGEE. Cut back by 0 bases and 2 bases, the V and J ends lie 15 bases apart. From its cysteine to its phenylalanine, the CDR3 spans 16 amino acids. Of all the DNA, just the CDR3 is kept, 48 bases in frame from base 1. Participants in the prospective study were aged about 18 to 89 years, lived in under 30 United States geographic areas, and enrolled through a virtual design. In the prospective study, participants were assigned to cohorts based on the clinical history participants reported in a screening survey and a study questionnaire. ImmuneRACE Cohort 3 recovered participants were defined by two consecutive negative NP/OP PCR tests, healthcare professional clearance, or symptom resolution. Each participant in the prospective study had whole blood, serum and a nasopharyngeal or oropharyngeal swab collected by mobile phlebotomists. Over a roughly 2-month period, participants in the prospective study had the option of providing additional blood draws and questionnaires. Blood samples from the prospective study were shipped frozen or at room temperature prior to DNA extraction.

The paper as a whole reports these results and caveats: Clinical and demographic metadata were provided uncurated, with the amount varying by source and participant.

TCRbeta CDR3 regions were amplified from genomic DNA by means of the immunoSEQ Assay, a bias-controlled multiplex PCR. In the authors' own workflow: The number of nucleated cells in each sample was estimated by amplification of reference gene primers within the assay. To quantify the absolute abundance of each unique TCRbeta CDR3 rearrangement, sequence reads were collapsed and filtered. For each sample, productive Simpson clonality was calculated as the square root of Simpson's diversity index across productive rearrangements. TCRdb took this table from immuneACCESS and kept in-frame rearrangements with V and J called. Such tables lack part of the clones; where checked against another copy, unresolved V genes explain under half of the gap, and the rest is unexplained. V, J and clone size reflect that table, while D and trimming were determined from the DNA. The sample yields roughly 200,000 clones; 86% were counted once. The top ten clonotypes cover about 9.6% of the sample.

The sequence was collected from a woman in her twenties or thirties who had recovered from COVID-19. The V and J segments used are TRBV9 and TRBJ2-7; a tentative D call is TRBD2 (6 bases match). The source material was PBMCs or T cells enriched from blood (not recorded which). Read as DNA, the sequence is TGTGCCAGCAGCGTAGAAACCGGGACTTCTACCTACGAGCAGTACTTC. This is translated as CASSVETGTSTYEQYF.